The 5 T cell receptor beta chains below all came from one sample that was sequenced in a study of radiotherapy plus CTLA-4 blockade in lung cancer. Libraries were prepared by immunoSEQ multiplex PCR; TCRdb keeps only in-frame clonotypes and omits some of them. The data hold 75,000 to 95,000 clones, with roughly four fifths observed a single time. The material was peripheral blood, obtained from a patient treated with radiotherapy plus ipilimumab. These receptors were obtained from a human donor with non-small cell lung cancer that progressed on radiotherapy plus ipilimumab.

The J gene is TRBJ1-2, the V gene TRBV6-1; no definite D call. The V gene lost 6 bases and the J gene lost 6 bases, with 11 bases spanning the gap. The length of the CDR3 is 12 residues. Germline V gene lookup returns CDR1 MNHNS and CDR2 SASEGT. The CDR3: CASSSGPDGYTF. CDR3 DNA: TGTGCCAGCAGCTCCGGTCCGGATGGCTACACCTTC.

The chain couples TRBV7-3 to TRBJ2-7; tentatively, D is TRBD1 or TRBD2 (5 bases each). Germline V gene data show CDR1 as SGHTA and CDR2 as FQGTGA. The CDR3 runs to 13 residues. The ends were cut back, 4 bases at V and 2 bases at J, with 9 bases in the middle. CDR3 loop: CASSWGPTYEQYV. The CDR3 DNA sequence: TGTGCCAGCAGCTGGGGACCTACCTACGAGCAGTACGTC.

The rearrangement joins TRBV28 to TRBJ2-1; D remains ambiguous. Trimming removed 4 bases at V and 12 bases at J, with 13 bases between. Germline loops: CDR1 MDHEN, CDR2 SYDVKM. This CDR3 is 12 amino acids long. The CDR3 nucleotides read TGTGCCAGCAGTTCGGTAGGGATTCGGCAGTTCTTC. This translates into CASSSVGIRQFF.

The chain has TRBV28 and TRBJ2-3; D perhaps matches TRBD1 (6 bases). Germline assignment: CDR1 MDHEN and CDR2 SYDVKM. V was cut by 7 bases and J by 0 bases, with 11 bases left in between. CDR3 size: 14 residues. CDR3: CASKPGTSTDTQYF. The CDR3 DNA reads as TGTGCCAGCAAACCCGGGACAAGCACAGATACGCAGTATTTT.

The chain combines TRBV14 with TRBJ2-1; no reliable D call. Deletions cut 0 bases from V and 16 bases from J, with 16 bases between. The CDR3 is made up of 13 amino acids. Germline CDR1 is SGHDN and CDR2 is FVKESK. The CDR3 nucleotides are TGTGCCAGCAGCCAAGATGTGCTAATTGGGGTATTCTTC. Translated: CASSQDVLIGVFF.